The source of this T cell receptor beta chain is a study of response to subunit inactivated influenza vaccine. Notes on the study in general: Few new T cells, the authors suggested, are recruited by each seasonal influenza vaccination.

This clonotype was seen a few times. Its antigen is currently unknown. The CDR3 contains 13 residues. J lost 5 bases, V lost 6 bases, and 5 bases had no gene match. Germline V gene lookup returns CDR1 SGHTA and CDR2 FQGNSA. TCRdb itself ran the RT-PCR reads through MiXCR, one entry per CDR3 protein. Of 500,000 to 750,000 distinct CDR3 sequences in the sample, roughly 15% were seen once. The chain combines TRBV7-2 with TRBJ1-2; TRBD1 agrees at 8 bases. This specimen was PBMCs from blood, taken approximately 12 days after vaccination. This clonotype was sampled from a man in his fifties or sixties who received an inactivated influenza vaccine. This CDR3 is CASRGQVSYGYTF. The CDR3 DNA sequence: TGTGCCAGCAGGGGACAGGTTTCATATGGCTACACCTTC.